This T cell receptor (beta chain) was obtained from a study of human T cells and chemical hapten exposure (dated by TCRdb to the early 2020s). Background on the whole study: For sensitization, 2% DPC in acetone was applied to a 2 cm by 2 cm area of upper inner arm skin. The mostly female patient cohort included alopecia areata with under or over 50% scalp involvement, alopecia totalis and alopecia universalis. Patch testing was done on the upper back using Finn chambers containing 0.01% DPC, and results were scored after 6 days according to International Contact Dermatitis Research Group standards. Peripheral blood TCR repertoire changes were tracked in vivo in alopecia patients during primary and secondary sensitization to the hapten diphenylcyclopropenone (DPC). Blood was sampled from patients pre-sensitization (week 0) and at 2, 6 and about 24 weeks after DPC sensitization. Throughout the study period of roughly 24 weeks, patients also received therapeutic DPC doses to the scalp every week. For TCR sequencing, blood came from 25 to 35 alopecia patients at anywhere from one to four time points (pre-sensitization, 2, 6 and 24 weeks). The libraries were sequenced as a pool, and the TCR yield per sample differed mostly because of small variations in library volumes within the pool.

Libraries were constructed by RACE. Instrument used: NextSeq 500. During library preparation, unique molecular identifiers were attached to individual cDNA molecules so that TCRs could be counted quantitatively and reproducibly. Both TCR alpha and TCR beta chains were sequenced from each blood RNA sample. In the authors' own workflow: The median number of TCRs per sample was some 100,000, ranging from 23,224 to 690,600. The Decombinator software suite was used to annotate the V, J and CDR3 of the TCR reads. For the PS versus PT1 abundance plots, all samples were subsampled to the same number of TCRs (28,000). TCRs were defined as expanded if absent before sensitization and observed at least eight times at the 2-week time point. The public reads were run again by TCRdb, first through fastp at Q25 and then through MiXCR, and only productive beta chains were kept. Each record represents a unique CDR3 protein, reported with the most common genes and DNA among its rows. The V and J calls shown here were made by TCRdb, not taken from the authors' results. This sample has some 88,000 distinct CDR3 sequences in its table, and more than 9.5% of those were observed once. Around 2.2% of the sample lies in the top ten.

What the time point label conveys for this sample: patch test 2, 6 weeks after DPC sensitization. This sample's treatment or condition label indicates: therapeutic diphenylcyclopropenone sensitization with weekly scalp DPC. At every patch-test visit, the blood draw took place before the patch test was put on. Eligible patients were aged 18 to 70, diagnosed with alopecia, deemed suitable for DPC therapy, and excluded if pregnant. Total RNA was isolated from unfractionated whole blood collected in Tempus Blood RNA tubes. The study at large found these results: No change with DPC sensitization was found in the number of TCRs above 1 in 1000 frequency, and no evidence of global repertoire structure alterations was found. Expanded TCRs formed significantly more large CDR3 similarity clusters than pre-sensitization or healthy control sets, consistent with antigen-driven responses. Because all patients had alopecia, a presumed autoimmune disease, the immune response of the patients might differ from that of healthy individuals. A positive correlation was found between the number of PT1 expanded TCRs and patch test score, with significance reached at thresholds 8, 16 and 32 but not 4. After repeated subsampling, changes were observed in the strength of the expansion versus patch-test correlation and in the threshold at which the correlation became significant.

With respect to this clonotype: Its antigen target is currently unknown. Per-nucleotide qualities are absent, and no much larger clonotype sits a single base away.

The clonotype originates from a man in his forties or fifties with alopecia areata. Some clones in this sample may be carry-over from other donors' samples. The source material was whole blood, sampled in connection with sensitization to the hapten diphenylcyclopropenone (DPC).

The nucleotide sequence is given as TGTGCCAGCAGCTTAGCCGGGTCAAACACCGGGGAGCTGTTTTTT. The translation is CASSLAGSNTGELFF. The sequence links TRBV7-2 to TRBJ2-2; the D gene identity is not certain. CDR1 and CDR2 are read off the germline V gene as SGHTA and FQGNSA. V was cut back by 0 bases and J by 2 bases, leaving a gap of 7 bases between them. Inclusive of the bounding cysteine and phenylalanine, the CDR3 is 15 residues long. CDR3 DNA only is kept here, 45 bases in frame from base 1.